This TCR beta chain was sequenced in a study of T cell repertoires in cytomegalovirus infection. Study in general: Used in the study were CMV epitopes, some recently identified and HLA-C-restricted, others well-studied and HLA-B-restricted. Signatures in public TCR beta sequences pointed to both CMV infection and matching HLA type. Study-level findings and limits: Within the response measured ex vivo, HLA-C-restricted CMV-specific TCR beta clonotypes were dominant.

This CDR3 has 13 residues. The V and J ends lost 2 bases and 7 bases, in that order; junction bases with no gene match: 2. Germline CDR1 and CDR2: SGHVS and FQNEAQ. TCRdb fed the reads into MiXCR, producing one record per CDR3 protein. The sample lists roughly 860,000 distinct CDR3 sequences, approximately 29% occurring once. A note on this clonotype: Its cognate antigen is unknown. This likely comes from a read error, as the CDR3 has no conserved phenylalanine or tryptophan at its end.

The chain combines TRBV7-8 with TRBJ2-1, with TRBD2 matching over 7 bases. This specimen was cultured CD8+ T cells from PBMCs, taken from culture after CMV antigen stimulation. The TCR was taken from a human donor in good health (CMV status not recorded). Some clones in this sample may be carry-over from other donors' samples. CDR3 nucleotide sequence: TGTGCCAGCAGCTTAACCGGGGGGAATGAGCAGTTCTCC. Amino acids: CASSLTGGNEQFS.